The 8 T cell receptor beta chains below all came from one sample that was sequenced in a study of cytomegalovirus exposure and HLA in healthy donors. The PCR employed 60 Vbeta primers together with 13 Jbeta primers. The data were produced by immunoSEQ multiplex PCR, yet TCRdb's version contains in-frame clones alone and is incomplete. This repertoire includes about 58,000 clones. The sequenced sample consisted of PBMCs. The receptor set was obtained from a woman younger than 30 in good health and CMV-seronegative.

The genes are TRBV19 and TRBJ1-4; 7 bases align to TRBD1. The germline CDR1 and CDR2 sequences are LNHDA and SQIVND (reference sequence). Trimming removed 7 bases from V and 4 bases from J; junction bases left unmatched: 6. The CDR3 has 14 residues. CDR3 in amino acids: CASTWDSLNEKLFF. The CDR3 nucleotides read TGTGCCAGTACTTGGGACAGCCTTAATGAAAAACTGTTTTTT.

This chain joins TRBV6-5 and TRBJ1-5; D remains ambiguous. Trimming left V 0 bases short and J 5 bases short, with 11 bases between. Germline V gives CDR1 MNHEY, CDR2 SVGAGI. CDR3 size: 15 residues. CDR3 coding DNA: TGTGCCAGCAGTTACTCTCACGTCAGCGATCAGCCCCAGCATTTT. Protein sequence: CASSYSHVSDQPQHF.

This chain links TRBV5-4 with TRBJ2-5, with 8 nucleotides matching TRBD1. The germline CDR1 and CDR2 sequences are SGHNT and YYREEE (reference sequence). The CDR3 covers 15 residues. Trimming removed 3 bases from V and 0 bases from J; junction bases left unmatched: 4. The CDR3 nucleotides are TGTGCCAGCAGCTCCGGGACAGGACACCAAGAGACCCAGTACTTC. It encodes CASSSGTGHQETQYF.

The CDR3 nucleotides read TGTGCCAGCAGCCAGGGGGAGGCCTTCTCTGGAAACACCATATATTTT. It codes for CASSQGEAFSGNTIYF. J is TRBJ1-3 and V is TRBV5-8; the match to TRBD1 covers 7 bases. Trimming took 4 bases from V and 0 from J; bases not matched to a gene: 7. The V gene's germline CDR1 is SGHTS and CDR2 YDEGEE. The CDR3 covers 16 residues.

This CDR3 is CASSNRGLNTEAFF. CDR3 DNA: TGTGCCAGTTCGAACAGGGGGTTAAACACTGAAGCTTTCTTT. V is TRBV27 and J is TRBJ1-1, with 8 bases fitting TRBD1. Germline V CDR1 and CDR2: MNHEY, SMNVEV (reference sequence). This CDR3 region has 14 residues. Trimming removed 9 bases from V and 2 bases from J; junction bases left unmatched: 8.

The gene calls are TRBV29-1 and TRBJ2-5; TRBD2 matches 8 bases. This CDR3 has 15 residues. V dropped 4 bases and J dropped 2; count of bases not matched to a gene: 9. Germline V gives CDR1 SQVTM, CDR2 ANQGSEA. The CDR3 nucleotides read TGCAGCGTTGCATCGGGAGGGCATCGACAAGAGACCCAGTACTTC. Translation: CSVASGGHRQETQYF.

The chain employs TRBV18 and TRBJ2-7; 8 bases fit TRBD1. CDR1 KGHSH and CDR2 LQKENI come from the germline V gene. The V segment lost 3 bases and the J segment 0 bases; nucleotides outside the gene matches: 4. The CDR3 length is 15 residues. The DNA for the CDR3 is TGTGCCAGCTCACCCCGGGACAGGAGCTCCTACGAGCAGTACTTC. Translation: CASSPRDRSSYEQYF.

J is TRBJ1-1 and V is TRBV7-9; D uncertain. V was cut by 5 bases and J by 4 bases, with 8 bases left in between. Germline lookup yields CDR1 SEHNR and CDR2 FQNEAQ (reference sequence). CDR3 length: 12 amino acids. CDR3 amino acids: CASSRRSTEAFF. The CDR3 bases are TGTGCCAGCAGCCGGAGGAGCACTGAAGCTTTCTTT. Variable domain in full (rest from reference TRBV7-9 and TRBJ1-1): DTGVSQNPRHKITKRGQNVTFRCDPISEHNRLYWYRQTLGQGPEFLTYFQNEAQLEKSRLLSDRFSAERPKGSFSTLEIQRTEQGDSAMYLCASSRRSTEAFFGQGTRLTVV.